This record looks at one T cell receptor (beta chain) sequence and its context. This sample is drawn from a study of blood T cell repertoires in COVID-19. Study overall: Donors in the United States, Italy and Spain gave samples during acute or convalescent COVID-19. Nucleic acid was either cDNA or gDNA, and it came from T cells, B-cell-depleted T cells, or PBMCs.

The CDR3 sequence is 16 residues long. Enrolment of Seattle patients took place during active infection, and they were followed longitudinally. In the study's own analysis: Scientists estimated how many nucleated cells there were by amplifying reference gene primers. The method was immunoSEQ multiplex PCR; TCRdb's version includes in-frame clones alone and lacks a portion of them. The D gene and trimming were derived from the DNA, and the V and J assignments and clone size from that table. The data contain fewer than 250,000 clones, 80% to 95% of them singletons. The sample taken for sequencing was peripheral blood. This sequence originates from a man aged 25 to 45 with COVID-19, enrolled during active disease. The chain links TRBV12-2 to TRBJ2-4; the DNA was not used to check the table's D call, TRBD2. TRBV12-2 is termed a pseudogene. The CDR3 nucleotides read TGTGCAAGTCGCTGGGGACTCAGCGGAGCCAAAAACATTCAGTACTTC. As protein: CASRWGLSGAKNIQYF.